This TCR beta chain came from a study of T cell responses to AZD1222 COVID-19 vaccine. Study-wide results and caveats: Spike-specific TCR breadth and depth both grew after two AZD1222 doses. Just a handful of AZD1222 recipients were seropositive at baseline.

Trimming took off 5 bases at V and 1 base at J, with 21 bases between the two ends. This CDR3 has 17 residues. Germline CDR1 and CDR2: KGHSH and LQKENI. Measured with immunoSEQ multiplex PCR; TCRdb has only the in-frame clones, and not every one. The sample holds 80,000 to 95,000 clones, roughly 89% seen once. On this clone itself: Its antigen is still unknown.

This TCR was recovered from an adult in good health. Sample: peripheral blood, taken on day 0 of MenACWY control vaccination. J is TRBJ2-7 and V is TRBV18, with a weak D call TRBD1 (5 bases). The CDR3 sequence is CASSSIGPQGESYEQYF. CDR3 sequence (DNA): TGTGCCAGCTCATCGATAGGCCCGCAGGGCGAATCCTACGAGCAGTACTTC.